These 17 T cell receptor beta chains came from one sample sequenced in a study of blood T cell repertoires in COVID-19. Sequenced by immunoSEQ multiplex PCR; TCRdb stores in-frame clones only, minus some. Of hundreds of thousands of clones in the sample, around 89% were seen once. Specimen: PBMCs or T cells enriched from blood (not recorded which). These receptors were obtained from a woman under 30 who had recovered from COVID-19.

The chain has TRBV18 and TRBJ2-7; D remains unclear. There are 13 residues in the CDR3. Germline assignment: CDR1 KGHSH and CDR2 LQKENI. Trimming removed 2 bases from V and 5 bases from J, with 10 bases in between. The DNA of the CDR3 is TGTGCCAGCTCACCAACAACAAGTAACGAGCAGTACTTC. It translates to CASSPTTSNEQYF.

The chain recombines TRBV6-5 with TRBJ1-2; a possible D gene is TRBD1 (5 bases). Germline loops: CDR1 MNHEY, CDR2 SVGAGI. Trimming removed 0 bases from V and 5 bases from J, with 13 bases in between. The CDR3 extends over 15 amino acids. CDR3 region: CASSYSIRGGYGYTF. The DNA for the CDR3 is TGTGCCAGCAGTTACTCCATTCGGGGGGGTTATGGCTACACCTTC.

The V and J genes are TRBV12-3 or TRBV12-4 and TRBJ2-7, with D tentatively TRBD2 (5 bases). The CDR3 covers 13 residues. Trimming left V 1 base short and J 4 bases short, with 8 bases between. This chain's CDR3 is CASSLGWEYEQYF. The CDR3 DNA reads TGTGCCAGCAGTTTAGGTTGGGAGTACGAGCAGTACTTC.

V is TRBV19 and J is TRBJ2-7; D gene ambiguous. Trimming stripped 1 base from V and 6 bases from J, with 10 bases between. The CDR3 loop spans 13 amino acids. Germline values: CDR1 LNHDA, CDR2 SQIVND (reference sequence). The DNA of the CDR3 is TGTGCCAGTAGTATAGGGAGTTCATCCGAGCAGTACTTC. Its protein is CASSIGSSSEQYF.

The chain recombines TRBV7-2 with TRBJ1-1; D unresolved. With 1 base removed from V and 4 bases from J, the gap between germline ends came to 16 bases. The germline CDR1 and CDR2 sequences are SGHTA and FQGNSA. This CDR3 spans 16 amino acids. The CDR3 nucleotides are TGTGCCAGCAGCTTAGGGCCCCGGACTTTGAGCACTGAAGCTTTCTTT. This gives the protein CASSLGPRTLSTEAFF.

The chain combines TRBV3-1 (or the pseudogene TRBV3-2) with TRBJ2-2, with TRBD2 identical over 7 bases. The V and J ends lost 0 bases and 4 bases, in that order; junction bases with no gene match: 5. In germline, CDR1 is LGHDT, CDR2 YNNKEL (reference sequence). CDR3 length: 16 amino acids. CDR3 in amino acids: CASSQDQERGTGELFF. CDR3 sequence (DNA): TGTGCCAGCAGCCAAGATCAGGAGCGGGGCACCGGGGAGCTGTTTTTT.

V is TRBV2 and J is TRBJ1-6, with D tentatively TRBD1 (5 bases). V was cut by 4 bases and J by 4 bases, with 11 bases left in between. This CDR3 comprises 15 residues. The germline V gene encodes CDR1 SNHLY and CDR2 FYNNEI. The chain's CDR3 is CASSGTRVYNSPLHF. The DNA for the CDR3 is TGTGCCAGCAGTGGTACCAGGGTGTATAATTCACCCCTCCACTTT.

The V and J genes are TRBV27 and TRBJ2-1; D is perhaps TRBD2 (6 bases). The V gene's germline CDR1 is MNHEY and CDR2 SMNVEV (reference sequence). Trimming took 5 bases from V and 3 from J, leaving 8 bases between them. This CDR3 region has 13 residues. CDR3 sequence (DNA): TGTGCCAGCAGTCCGGGACTCTACAATGAGCAGTTCTTC. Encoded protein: CASSPGLYNEQFF.

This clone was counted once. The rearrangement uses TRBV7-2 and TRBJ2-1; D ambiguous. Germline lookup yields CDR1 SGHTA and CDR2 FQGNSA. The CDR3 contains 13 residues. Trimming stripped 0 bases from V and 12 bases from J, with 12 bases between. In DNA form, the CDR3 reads TGTGCCAGCAGCTTAGCGGTGCGGATTCCGCAGTTCTTC. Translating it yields CASSLAVRIPQFF.

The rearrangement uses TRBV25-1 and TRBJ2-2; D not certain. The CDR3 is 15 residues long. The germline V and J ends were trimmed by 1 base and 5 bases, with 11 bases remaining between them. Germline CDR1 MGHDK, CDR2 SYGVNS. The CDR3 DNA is TGTGCCAGCAGTGAATCAAAACTACGGACCGGGGAGCTGTTTTTT. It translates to CASSESKLRTGELFF.

In DNA form, the CDR3 reads TGTGCCAGCAGCGCGGGACTAGCGGGGGCCTACGAGCAGTACTTC. Translation gives CASSAGLAGAYEQYF. The rearrangement joins TRBV3-1 (or the pseudogene TRBV3-2) to TRBJ2-7, with TRBD2 identical over 14 bases. The ends lost 5 bases at V and 2 bases at J; junction bases unmatched: 2. Germline values: CDR1 LGHDT, CDR2 YNNKEL (reference sequence). This CDR3 is 15 amino acids long.

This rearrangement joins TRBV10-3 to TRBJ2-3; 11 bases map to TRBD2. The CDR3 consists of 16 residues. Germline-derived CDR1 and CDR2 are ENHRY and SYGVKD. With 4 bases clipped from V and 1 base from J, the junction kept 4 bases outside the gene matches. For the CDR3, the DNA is TGTGCCATCAGTGGCTTAGCGGGGGGGGGCACAGATACGCAGTATTTT. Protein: CAISGLAGGGTDTQYF.

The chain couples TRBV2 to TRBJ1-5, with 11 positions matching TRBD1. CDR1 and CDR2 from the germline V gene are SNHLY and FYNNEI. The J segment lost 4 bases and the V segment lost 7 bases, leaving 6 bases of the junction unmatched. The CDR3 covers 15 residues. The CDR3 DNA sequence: TGTGCCAGCACGGGACAGGGGGTAGGGAATCAGCCCCAGCATTTT. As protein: CASTGQGVGNQPQHF. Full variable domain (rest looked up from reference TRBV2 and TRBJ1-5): EPEVTQTPSHQVTQMGQEVILRCVPISNHLYFYWYRQILGQKVEFLVSFYNNEISEKSEIFDDQFSVERPDGSNFTLKIRSTKLEDSAMYFCASTGQGVGNQPQHFGDGTRLSIL.

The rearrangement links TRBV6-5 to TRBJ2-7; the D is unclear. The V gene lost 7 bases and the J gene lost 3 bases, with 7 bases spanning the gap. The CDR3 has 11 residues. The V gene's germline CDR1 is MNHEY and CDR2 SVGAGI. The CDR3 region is CASMEYYEQYF. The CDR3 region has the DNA TGTGCCAGCATGGAGTACTACGAGCAGTACTTC.

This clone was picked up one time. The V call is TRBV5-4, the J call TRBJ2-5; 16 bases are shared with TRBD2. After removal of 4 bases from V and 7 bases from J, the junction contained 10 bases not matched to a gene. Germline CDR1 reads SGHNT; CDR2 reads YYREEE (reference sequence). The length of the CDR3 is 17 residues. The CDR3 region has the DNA TGTGCCAGCAGCGTAACCACCGGGACTAGCGGGGGGGGGACCCAGTACTTC. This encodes CASSVTTGTSGGGTQYF.

As DNA, the CDR3 is TGCGCCAGCACCACGGGACAGGGAACCGGGGAGCTGTTTTTT. Encoded protein: CASTTGQGTGELFF. The gene calls are TRBV5-1 and TRBJ2-2, with 9 bases aligning to TRBD1. V dropped 6 bases and J dropped 5; count of bases not matched to a gene: 5. The germline gives CDR1 SGHRS, CDR2 YFSETQ. There are 14 residues in the CDR3. Together with reference TRBV5-1 and TRBJ2-2, the CDR3 gives the full variable domain: KAGVTQTPRYLIKTRGQQVTLSCSPISGHRSVSWYQQTPGQGLQFLFEYFSETQRNKGNFPGRFSGRQFSNSRSEMNVSTLELGDSALYLCASTTGQGTGELFFGEGSRLTVL.

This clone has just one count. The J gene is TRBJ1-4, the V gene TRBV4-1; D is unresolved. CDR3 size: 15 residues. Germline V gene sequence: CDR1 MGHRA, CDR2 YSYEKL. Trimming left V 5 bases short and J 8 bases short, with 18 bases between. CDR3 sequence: CASSTGWESREKLFF. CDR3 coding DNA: TGCGCCAGCAGCACCGGATGGGAGTCGCGCGAAAAACTGTTTTTT.